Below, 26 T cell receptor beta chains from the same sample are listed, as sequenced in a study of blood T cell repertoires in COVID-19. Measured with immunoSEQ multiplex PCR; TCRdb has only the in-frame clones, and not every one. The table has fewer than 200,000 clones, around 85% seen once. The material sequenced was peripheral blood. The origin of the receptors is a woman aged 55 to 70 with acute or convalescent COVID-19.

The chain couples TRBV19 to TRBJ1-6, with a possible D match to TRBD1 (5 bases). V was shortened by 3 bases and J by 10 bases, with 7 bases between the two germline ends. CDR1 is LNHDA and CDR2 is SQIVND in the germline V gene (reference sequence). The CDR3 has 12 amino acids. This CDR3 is CASSIWGSPLHF. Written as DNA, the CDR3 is TGTGCCAGTAGTATCTGGGGCTCACCCCTCCACTTT.

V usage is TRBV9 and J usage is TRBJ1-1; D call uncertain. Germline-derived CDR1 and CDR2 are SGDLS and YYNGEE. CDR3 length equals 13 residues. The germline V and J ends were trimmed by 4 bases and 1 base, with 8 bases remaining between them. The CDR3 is CASSQPGNTEAFF. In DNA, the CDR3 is TGTGCCAGCAGCCAGCCAGGGAACACTGAAGCTTTCTTT.

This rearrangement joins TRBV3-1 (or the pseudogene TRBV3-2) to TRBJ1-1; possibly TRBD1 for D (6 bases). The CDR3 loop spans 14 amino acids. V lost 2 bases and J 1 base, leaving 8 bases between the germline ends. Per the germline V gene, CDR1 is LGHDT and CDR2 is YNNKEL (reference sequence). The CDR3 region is CASSQRGRNTEAFF. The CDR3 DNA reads TGTGCCAGCAGCCAAAGGGGGAGGAACACTGAAGCTTTCTTT.

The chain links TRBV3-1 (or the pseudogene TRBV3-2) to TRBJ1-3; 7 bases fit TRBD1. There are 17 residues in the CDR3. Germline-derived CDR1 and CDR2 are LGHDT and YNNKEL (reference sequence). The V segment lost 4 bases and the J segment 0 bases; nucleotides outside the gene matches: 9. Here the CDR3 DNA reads TGTGCCAGCAGCCCGGGGGACAGAGGGCTCTCTGGAAACACCATATATTTT. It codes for CASSPGDRGLSGNTIYF.

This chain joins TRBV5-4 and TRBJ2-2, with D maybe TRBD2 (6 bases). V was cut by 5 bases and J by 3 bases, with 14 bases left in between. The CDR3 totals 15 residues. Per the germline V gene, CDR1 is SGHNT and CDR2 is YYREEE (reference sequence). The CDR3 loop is CASSPGLVDTGELFF. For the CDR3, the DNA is TGTGCCAGCAGTCCGGGACTGGTTGACACCGGGGAGCTGTTTTTT.

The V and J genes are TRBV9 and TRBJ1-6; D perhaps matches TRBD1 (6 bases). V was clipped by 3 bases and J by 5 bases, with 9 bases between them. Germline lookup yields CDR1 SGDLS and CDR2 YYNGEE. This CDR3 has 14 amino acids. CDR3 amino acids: CASSGTANNSPLHF. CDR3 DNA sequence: TGTGCCAGCAGCGGGACAGCTAATAATTCACCCCTCCACTTT.

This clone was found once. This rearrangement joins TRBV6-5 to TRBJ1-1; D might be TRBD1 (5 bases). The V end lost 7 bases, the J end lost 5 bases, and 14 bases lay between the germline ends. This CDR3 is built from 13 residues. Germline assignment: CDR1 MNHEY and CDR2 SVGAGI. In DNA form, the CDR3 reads TGTGCCAGCATCAGGACGGGGGGAACTGAAGCTTTCTTT. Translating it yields CASIRTGGTEAFF.

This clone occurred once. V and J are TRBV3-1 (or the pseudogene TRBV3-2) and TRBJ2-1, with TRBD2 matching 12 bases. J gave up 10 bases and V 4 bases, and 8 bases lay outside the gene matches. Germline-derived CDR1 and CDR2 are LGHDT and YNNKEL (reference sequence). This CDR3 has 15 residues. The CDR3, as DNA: TGTGCCAGCAGCCCCGGACTAGCGGGACCAACGGAGCAGTTCTTC. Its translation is CASSPGLAGPTEQFF.

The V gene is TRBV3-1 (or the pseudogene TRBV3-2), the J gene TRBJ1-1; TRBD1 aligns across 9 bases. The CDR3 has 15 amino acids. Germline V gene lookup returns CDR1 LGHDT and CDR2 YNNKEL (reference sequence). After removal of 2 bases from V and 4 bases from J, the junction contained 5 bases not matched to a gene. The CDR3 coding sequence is TGTGCCAGCAGCCAAACAGGGGGCGCGGGCACTGAAGCTTTCTTT. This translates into CASSQTGGAGTEAFF.

As DNA, the CDR3 is TGTGCCAGCAGCCCGATCCGGGGAAAGACCTACGAGCAGTACTTC. As protein: CASSPIRGKTYEQYF. The rearrangement uses TRBV28 and TRBJ2-7, with D possibly TRBD2 on 5 matching bases. Trimming removed 6 bases at V and 2 bases at J, with 17 bases between. Germline V CDR1 and CDR2: MDHEN, SYDVKM. The CDR3 spans 15 residues.

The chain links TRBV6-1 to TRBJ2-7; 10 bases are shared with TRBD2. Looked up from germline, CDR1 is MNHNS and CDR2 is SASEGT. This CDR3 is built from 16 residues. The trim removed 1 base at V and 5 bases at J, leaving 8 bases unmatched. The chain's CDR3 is CASSEEVASGRDEQYF. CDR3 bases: TGTGCCAGCAGTGAAGAAGTGGCCAGCGGGAGGGACGAGCAGTACTTC.

CDR3 sequence (DNA): TGTGCCAGTAGTATCTCTGGGGGCGCGTATAATTCACCCCTCCACTTT. Translation gives CASSISGGAYNSPLHF. The chain recombines TRBV19 with TRBJ1-6; TRBD1 might be the D (6 bases). V was shortened by 3 bases and J by 4 bases, with 13 bases between the two germline ends. Germline-derived CDR1 and CDR2 are LNHDA and SQIVND (reference sequence). The CDR3 consists of 16 residues.

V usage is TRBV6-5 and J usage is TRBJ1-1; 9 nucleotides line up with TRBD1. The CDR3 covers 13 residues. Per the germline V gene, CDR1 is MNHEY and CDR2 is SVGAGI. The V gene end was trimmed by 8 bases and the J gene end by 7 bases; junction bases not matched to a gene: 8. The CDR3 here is CASHTGGLIEAFF. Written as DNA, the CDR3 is TGTGCCAGCCACACAGGGGGCTTGATTGAAGCTTTCTTT.

The CDR3, as DNA: TGTGCCACCAGCAGCCGAACAGGGGCCCCTAATCAGCCCCAGCATTTT. Translated: CATSSRTGAPNQPQHF. The chain combines TRBV15 with TRBJ1-5; TRBD1 aligns across 7 bases. The junction had 9 bases not matched to a gene; V was cut back by 3 bases and J by 4 bases. The CDR3 contains 16 residues. Germline V gives CDR1 LNHNV, CDR2 YYDKDF (reference sequence).

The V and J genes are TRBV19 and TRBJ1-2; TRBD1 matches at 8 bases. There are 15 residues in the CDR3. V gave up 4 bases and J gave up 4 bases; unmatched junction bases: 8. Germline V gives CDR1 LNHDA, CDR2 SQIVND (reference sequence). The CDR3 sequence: CASSTGTGRIYGYTF. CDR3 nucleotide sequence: TGTGCCAGTAGTACGGGGACAGGAAGGATCTATGGCTACACCTTC.

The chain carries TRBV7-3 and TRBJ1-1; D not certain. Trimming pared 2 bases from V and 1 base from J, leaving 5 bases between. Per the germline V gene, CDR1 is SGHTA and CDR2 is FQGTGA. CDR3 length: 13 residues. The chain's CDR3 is CASSLGRNTEAFF. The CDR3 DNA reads TGTGCCAGCAGCTTAGGGAGGAACACTGAAGCTTTCTTT.

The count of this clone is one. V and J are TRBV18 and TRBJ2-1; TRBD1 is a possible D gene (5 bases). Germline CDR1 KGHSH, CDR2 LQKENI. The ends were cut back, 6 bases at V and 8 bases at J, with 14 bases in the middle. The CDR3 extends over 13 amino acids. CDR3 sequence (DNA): TGTGCCAGCTCCCCCTGGGGCGGATATGAGCAGTTCTTC. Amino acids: CASSPWGGYEQFF.

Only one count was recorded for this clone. CDR3 in amino acids: CASSRDRGSYGYTF. The CDR3 DNA follows: TGTGCCAGTAGTAGAGACAGGGGGTCTTATGGCTACACCTTC. The chain is built from TRBV19 and TRBJ1-2; 9 bases fit TRBD1. The CDR3 consists of 14 residues. CDR1 and CDR2 (germline): LNHDA, SQIVND (reference sequence). The V segment lost 4 bases and the J segment 5 bases; nucleotides outside the gene matches: 5.

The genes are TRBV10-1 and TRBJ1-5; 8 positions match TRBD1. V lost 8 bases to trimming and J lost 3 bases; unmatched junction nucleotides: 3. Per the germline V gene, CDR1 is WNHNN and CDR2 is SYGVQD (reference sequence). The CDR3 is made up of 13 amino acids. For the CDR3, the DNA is TGCGCCAGCTCGACAGGGGCCAATCAGCCCCAGCATTTT. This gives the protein CASSTGANQPQHF.

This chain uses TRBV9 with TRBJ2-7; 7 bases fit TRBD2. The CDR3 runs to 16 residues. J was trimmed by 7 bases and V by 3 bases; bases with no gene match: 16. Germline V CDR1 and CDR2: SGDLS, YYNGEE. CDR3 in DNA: TGTGCCAGCAGCGAGAGGCGGCTAGCGGAGCAAGGGGAGCAGTACTTC. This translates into CASSERRLAEQGEQYF.

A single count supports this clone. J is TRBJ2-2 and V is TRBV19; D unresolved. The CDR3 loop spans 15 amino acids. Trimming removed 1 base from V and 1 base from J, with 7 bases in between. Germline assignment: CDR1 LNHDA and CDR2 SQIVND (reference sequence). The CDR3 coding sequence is TGTGCCAGTAGTATAGCAGTCTTGAACACCGGGGAGCTGTTTTTT. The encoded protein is CASSIAVLNTGELFF.

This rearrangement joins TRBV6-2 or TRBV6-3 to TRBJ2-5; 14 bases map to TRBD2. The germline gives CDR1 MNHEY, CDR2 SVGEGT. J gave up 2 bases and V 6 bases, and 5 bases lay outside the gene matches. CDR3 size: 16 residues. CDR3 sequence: CASSPRTSGRQETQYF. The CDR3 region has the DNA TGTGCCAGCAGCCCCAGGACTAGCGGGAGGCAAGAGACCCAGTACTTC.

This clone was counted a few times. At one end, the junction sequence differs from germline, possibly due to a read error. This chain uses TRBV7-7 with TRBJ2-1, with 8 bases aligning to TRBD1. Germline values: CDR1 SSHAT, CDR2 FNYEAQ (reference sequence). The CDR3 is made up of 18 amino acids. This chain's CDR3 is CASSLAETGVRSYNEQFF. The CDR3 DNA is TGTGCTAGCAGCTTAGCGGAGACAGGGGTTCGCTCCTACAATGAGCAGTTCTTC.

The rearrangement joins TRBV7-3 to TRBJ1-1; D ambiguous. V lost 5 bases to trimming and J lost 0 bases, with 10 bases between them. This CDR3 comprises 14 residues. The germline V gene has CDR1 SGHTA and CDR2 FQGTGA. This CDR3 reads CASSAGSLNTEAFF. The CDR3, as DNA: TGTGCCAGCAGCGCCGGGAGCTTGAACACTGAAGCTTTCTTT. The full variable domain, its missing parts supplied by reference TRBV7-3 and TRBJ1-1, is GAGVSQTPSNKVTEKGKYVELRCDPISGHTALYWYRQSLGQGPEFLIYFQGTGAADDSGLPNDRFFAVRPEGSVSTLKIQRTERGDSAVYLCASSAGSLNTEAFFGQGTRLTVV.

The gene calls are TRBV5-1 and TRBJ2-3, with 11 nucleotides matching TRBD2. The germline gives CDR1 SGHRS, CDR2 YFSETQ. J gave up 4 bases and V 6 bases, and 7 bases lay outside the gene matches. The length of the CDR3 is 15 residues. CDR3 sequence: CASTYSGRASDTQYF. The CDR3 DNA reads TGCGCCAGCACCTATAGCGGGAGGGCCTCAGATACGCAGTATTTT.

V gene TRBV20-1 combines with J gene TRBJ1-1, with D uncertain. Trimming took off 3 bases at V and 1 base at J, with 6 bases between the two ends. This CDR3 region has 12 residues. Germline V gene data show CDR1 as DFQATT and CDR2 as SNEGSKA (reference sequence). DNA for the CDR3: TGCAGTGCTAGTCACGGGAACACTGAAGCTTTCTTT. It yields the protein CSASHGNTEAFF.